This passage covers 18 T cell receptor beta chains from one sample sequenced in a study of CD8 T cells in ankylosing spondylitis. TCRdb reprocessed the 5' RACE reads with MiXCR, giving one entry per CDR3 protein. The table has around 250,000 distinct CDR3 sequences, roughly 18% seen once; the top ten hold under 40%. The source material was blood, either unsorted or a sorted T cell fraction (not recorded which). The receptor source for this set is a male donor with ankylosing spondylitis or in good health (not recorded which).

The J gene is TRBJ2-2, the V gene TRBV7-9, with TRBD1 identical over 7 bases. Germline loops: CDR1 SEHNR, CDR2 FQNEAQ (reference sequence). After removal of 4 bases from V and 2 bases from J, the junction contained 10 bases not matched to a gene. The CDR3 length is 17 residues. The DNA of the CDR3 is TGTGCCAGCAGCTCCGAAAGGGACAGTATTAACACCGGGGAGCTGTTTTTT. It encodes CASSSERDSINTGELFF.

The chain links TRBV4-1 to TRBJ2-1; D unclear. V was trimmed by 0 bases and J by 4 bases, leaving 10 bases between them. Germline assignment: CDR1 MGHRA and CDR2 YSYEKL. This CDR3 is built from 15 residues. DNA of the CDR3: TGCGCCAGCAGCCAAGATAGTGGGGATTACAATGAGCAGTTCTTC. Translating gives CASSQDSGDYNEQFF.

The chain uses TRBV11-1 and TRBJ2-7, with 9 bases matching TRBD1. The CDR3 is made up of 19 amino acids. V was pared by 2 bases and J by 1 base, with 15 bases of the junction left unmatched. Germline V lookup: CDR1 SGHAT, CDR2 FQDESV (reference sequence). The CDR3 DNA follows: TGTGCCAGCAGCTTATTGGTCCCAGGACCCGGGACAGGGTCCTACGAGCAGTACTTC. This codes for CASSLLVPGPGTGSYEQYF.

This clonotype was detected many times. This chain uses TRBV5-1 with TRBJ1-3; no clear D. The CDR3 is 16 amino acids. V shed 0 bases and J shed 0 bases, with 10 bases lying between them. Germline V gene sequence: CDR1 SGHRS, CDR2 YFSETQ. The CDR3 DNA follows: TGCGCCAGCAGCTTGGTAGCGGGAGTCTCTGGAAACACCATATATTTT. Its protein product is CASSLVAGVSGNTIYF.

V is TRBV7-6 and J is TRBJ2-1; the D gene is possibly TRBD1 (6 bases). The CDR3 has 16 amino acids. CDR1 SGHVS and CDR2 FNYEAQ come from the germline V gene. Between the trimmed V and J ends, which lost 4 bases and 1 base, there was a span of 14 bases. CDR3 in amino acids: CASSSSGTTSYNEQFF. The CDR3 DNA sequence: TGTGCCAGCAGCTCATCCGGGACAACGTCCTACAATGAGCAGTTCTTC.

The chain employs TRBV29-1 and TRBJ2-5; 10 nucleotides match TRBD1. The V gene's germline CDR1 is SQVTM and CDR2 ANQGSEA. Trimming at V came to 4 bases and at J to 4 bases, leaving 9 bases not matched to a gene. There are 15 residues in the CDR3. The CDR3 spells CSVVWAGTGVETQYF. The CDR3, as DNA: TGCAGCGTTGTCTGGGCGGGGACAGGGGTAGAGACCCAGTACTTC.

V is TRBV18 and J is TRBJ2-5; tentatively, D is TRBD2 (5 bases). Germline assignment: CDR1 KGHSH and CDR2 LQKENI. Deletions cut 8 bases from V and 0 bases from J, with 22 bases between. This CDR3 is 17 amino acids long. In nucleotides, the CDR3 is TGTGCCAGCACCCACCGGGATGGCTCGCCGTACCAAGAGACCCAGTACTTC. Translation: CASTHRDGSPYQETQYF.

The CDR3 DNA sequence: TGTGCCAGCAGTTTTCTAGCGGGAGAGTACAATGAGCAGTTCTTC. Translated: CASSFLAGEYNEQFF. This sequence joins TRBV12-3 or TRBV12-4 and TRBJ2-1, with 10 bases matching TRBD2. V lost 3 bases and J lost 4; bases outside the gene matches: 3. The CDR3 loop spans 15 amino acids.

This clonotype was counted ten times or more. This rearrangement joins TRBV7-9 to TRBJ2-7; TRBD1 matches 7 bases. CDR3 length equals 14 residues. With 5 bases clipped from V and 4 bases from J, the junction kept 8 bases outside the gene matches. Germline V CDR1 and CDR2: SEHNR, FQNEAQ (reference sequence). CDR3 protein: CASSGGQERYEQYF. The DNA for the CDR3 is TGTGCCAGCAGCGGAGGACAGGAGAGATACGAGCAGTACTTC.

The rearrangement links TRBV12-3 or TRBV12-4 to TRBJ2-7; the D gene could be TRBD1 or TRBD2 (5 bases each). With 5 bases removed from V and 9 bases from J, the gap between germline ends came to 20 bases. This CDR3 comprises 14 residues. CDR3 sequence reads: CASSQGAGELWQYF. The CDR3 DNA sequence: TGTGCCAGCAGTCAGGGCGCCGGGGAGCTCTGGCAGTACTTC.

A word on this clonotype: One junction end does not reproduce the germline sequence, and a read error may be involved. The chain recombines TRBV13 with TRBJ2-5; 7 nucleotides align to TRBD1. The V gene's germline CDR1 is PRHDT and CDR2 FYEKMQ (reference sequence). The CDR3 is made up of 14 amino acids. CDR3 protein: CAGSDRDSKETQYF. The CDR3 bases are TGTGCCGGCAGCGACCGGGACAGCAAAGAGACCCAGTACTTC.

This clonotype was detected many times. The CDR3 sequence: CASSLYSGLGNTGELFF. CDR3 nucleotide sequence: TGTGCCAGCAGTTTATACAGCGGCTTGGGGAACACCGGGGAGCTGTTTTTT. The chain recombines TRBV28 with TRBJ2-2; TRBD2 is a possible D gene (5 bases). The CDR3 is 17 amino acids. Germline lookup yields CDR1 MDHEN and CDR2 SYDVKM. Trimming removed 1 base at V and 1 base at J, with 13 bases between.

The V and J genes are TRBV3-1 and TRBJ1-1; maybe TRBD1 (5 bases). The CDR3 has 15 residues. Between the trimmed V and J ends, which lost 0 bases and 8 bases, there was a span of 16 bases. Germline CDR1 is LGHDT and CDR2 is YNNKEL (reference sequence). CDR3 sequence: CASSQDVYTGTEAFF. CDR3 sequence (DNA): TGTGCCAGCAGCCAAGATGTTTATACCGGGACCGAAGCTTTCTTT.

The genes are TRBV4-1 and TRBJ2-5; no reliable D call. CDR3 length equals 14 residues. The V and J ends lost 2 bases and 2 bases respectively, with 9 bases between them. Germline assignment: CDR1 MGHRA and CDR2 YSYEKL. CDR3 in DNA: TGCGCCAGCAGCCAAACTGGCGAGCAAGAGACCCAGTACTTC. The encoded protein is CASSQTGEQETQYF.

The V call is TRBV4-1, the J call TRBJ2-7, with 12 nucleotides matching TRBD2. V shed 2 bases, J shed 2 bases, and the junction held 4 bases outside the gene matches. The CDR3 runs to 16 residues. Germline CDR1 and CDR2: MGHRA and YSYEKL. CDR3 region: CASSQPGLAGTYEQYF. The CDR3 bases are TGCGCCAGCAGCCAACCCGGACTAGCGGGAACCTACGAGCAGTACTTC.

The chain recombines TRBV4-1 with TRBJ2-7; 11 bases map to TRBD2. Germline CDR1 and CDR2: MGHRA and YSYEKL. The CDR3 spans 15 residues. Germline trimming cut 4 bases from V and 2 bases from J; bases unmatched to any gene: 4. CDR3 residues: CASSLTSGNTYEQYF. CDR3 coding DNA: TGCGCCAGCAGCCTGACTAGCGGGAATACCTACGAGCAGTACTTC.

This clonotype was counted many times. The CDR3 sequence is CSVGDSLTGELFF. DNA for the CDR3: TGCAGCGTTGGGGACAGTTTAACCGGGGAGCTGTTTTTT. The V and J genes are TRBV29-1 and TRBJ2-2, with 7 nucleotides matching TRBD1. V lost 4 bases and J lost 5; bases outside the gene matches: 4. The CDR3 consists of 13 residues. Looked up from germline, CDR1 is SQVTM and CDR2 is ANQGSEA.

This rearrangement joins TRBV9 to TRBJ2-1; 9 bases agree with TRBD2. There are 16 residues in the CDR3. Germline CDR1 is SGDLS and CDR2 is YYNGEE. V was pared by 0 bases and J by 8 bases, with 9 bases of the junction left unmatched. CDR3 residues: CASSVGGGRAWDEQFF. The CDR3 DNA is TGTGCCAGCAGCGTAGGAGGCGGGAGGGCCTGGGATGAGCAGTTCTTC.